This T cell receptor (beta chain) is from a study of blood T cell repertoires in COVID-19. Overall study context: Samples of COVID-19 (acute and convalescent) were obtained from the United States, Italy and Spain.

Clones were sequenced by immunoSEQ multiplex PCR, and TCRdb holds only the in-frame ones, with some missing. The sample carries some 160,000 clones, around 75% recorded once. Germline V gene lookup returns CDR1 SQVTM and CDR2 ANQGSEA. The V end lost 5 bases, the J end lost 4 bases, and 11 bases lay between the germline ends. This CDR3 comprises 12 residues. The TCR was taken from a woman of 80 years or more with acute or convalescent COVID-19. V usage is TRBV29-1 and J usage is TRBJ1-1, with TRBD1 as a possible D gene (6 bases). The sequenced sample was peripheral blood. In DNA form, the CDR3 reads TGCAGCGTTTCGCAGGGGATCACTGAAGCTTTCTTT. Residues: CSVSQGITEAFF.